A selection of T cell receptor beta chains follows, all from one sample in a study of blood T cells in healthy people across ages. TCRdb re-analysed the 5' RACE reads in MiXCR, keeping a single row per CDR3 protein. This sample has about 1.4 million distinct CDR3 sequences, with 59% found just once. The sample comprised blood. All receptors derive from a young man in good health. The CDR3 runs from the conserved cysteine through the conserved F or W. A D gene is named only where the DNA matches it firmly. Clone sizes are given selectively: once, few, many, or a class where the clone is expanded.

CASSPTGHYERYF TGTGCCAGCAGTCCGACAGGGCATTACGAGCGGTACTTC NA TRBJ2-5 TRBD1 TRBV27
CASSRIEYSYEQYF TGTGCCAGCAGCCGCATAGAGTACTCCTACGAGCAGTACTTC NA TRBJ2-7 NA TRBV7-8
CASMETQRPNYGYTF TGTGCCAGCATGGAGACGCAGCGACCTAACTATGGCTACACCTTC NA TRBJ1-2 NA TRBV13
CASRFRGVWQETQYF TGTGCCAGCAGATTTAGGGGTGTGTGGCAAGAGACCCAGTACTTC few TRBJ2-5 NA TRBV6-2/TRBV6-3
CASSFNGRRSHEQYF TGTGCCAGCAGCTTCAACGGCCGAAGGTCACACGAGCAGTACTTC once TRBJ2-7 NA TRBV7-7
CASSITSGGTDTQYF TGTGCCAGCAGCATAACTAGCGGGGGGACAGATACGCAGTATTTT NA TRBJ2-3 TRBD2 TRBV7-2
CSVDLTSDDNEQFF TGCAGCGTTGACTTGACTAGCGACGACAATGAGCAGTTCTTC NA TRBJ2-1 TRBD2 TRBV29-1
CASSLALGSNEKLFF TGTGCCAGCAGCTTAGCGCTTGGGAGTAATGAAAAACTGTTTTTT NA TRBJ1-4 NA TRBV7-9
CASRTLTGDIEKLFF TGTGCCAGCAGAACATTAACAGGGGATATCGAAAAACTGTTTTTT NA TRBJ1-4 TRBD1 TRBV12-3/TRBV12-4
CASSQALRASSYNEQFF TGCGCCAGCAGCCAGGCATTGAGGGCTAGCTCCTACAATGAGCAGTTCTTC few TRBJ2-1 NA TRBV4-3
CSALAGGLFYNEQFF TGCAGCGCTTTAGCGGGGGGGCTTTTCTACAATGAGCAGTTCTTC NA TRBJ2-1 TRBD2 TRBV29-1
CASSASLGYNEQFF TGTGCCAGCAGTGCTTCGCTGGGATACAATGAGCAGTTCTTC NA TRBJ2-1 NA TRBV2
CASTNAGFNEQFF TGTGCCAGCACAAACGCGGGGTTCAATGAGCAGTTCTTC once TRBJ2-1 NA TRBV6-2/TRBV6-3
CSVLPTGAYGYTF TGCAGCGTCCTACCCACAGGGGCCTATGGCTACACCTTC few TRBJ1-2 TRBD1 TRBV29-1
CASSFDRRTCEQYF TGTGCCAGCAGTTTCGACAGGCGTACTTGCGAGCAGTACTTC NA TRBJ2-7 NA TRBV2
CSATPRDRGLDTQYF TGCAGTGCAACTCCCCGGGACAGGGGGCTAGATACGCAGTATTTT NA TRBJ2-3 TRBD1 TRBV20-1
CASSPVFFGLSVDEQFF TGTGCCAGCAGCCCCGTATTCTTCGGACTGTCCGTGGATGAGCAGTTCTTC NA TRBJ2-1 NA TRBV27
CSVRLANTGELFF TGCAGCGTTCGGCTCGCGAACACCGGGGAGCTGTTTTTT once TRBJ2-2 NA TRBV29-1
CASSEGGGRNSPLHF TGTGCCAGCAGTGAAGGGGGCGGGCGAAATTCACCCCTCCACTTT NA TRBJ1-6 NA TRBV6-1
CASKDSADIQYF TGTGCCAGCAAGGACAGTGCGGACATTCAGTACTTC few TRBJ2-4 NA TRBV28
CASSEAWRGFPKNIQYF TGTGCCAGCAGTGAAGCATGGCGGGGGTTTCCCAAAAACATTCAGTACTTC NA TRBJ2-4 TRBD2 TRBV6-1
CASSFWGTASEKLFF TGTGCCAGCAGCTTTTGGGGGACAGCTTCCGAAAAACTGTTTTTT NA TRBJ1-4 TRBD1 TRBV7-9
CSAPLAGYEQFF TGCAGTGCCCCACTAGCCGGCTATGAGCAGTTCTTC NA TRBJ2-1 NA TRBV20-1